This is a list of T cell receptor beta chains from one sample in a study of T cell responses to AZD1222 COVID-19 vaccine. The repertoire was sequenced with immunoSEQ multiplex PCR; TCRdb's copy has only in-frame clones and lacks some. The repertoire consists of fewer than 50,000 clones, with about three quarters occurring once and the leading ten covering 3% to 4%. The input for sequencing was peripheral blood, taken on day 0 of AZD1222 vaccination. These receptors were collected from an adult in good health. Both conserved end residues are part of each CDR3. Fields, in order: CDR3 DNA, CDR3 protein, clone size, V gene, J gene, D gene. A D gene is named only where the DNA matches it firmly. Size values are once, few and many counts, or a class for expanded clones, and some rows have none.

cdr3_nt: TGTGCCAGCAGCTTAGTCGCAGGTGACCCCACCGGGGAGCTGTTTTTT
cdr3_aa: CASSLVAGDPTGELFF
clone_size: few
v_call: TRBV11-3
j_call: TRBJ2-2
d_call: .

cdr3_nt: TGTGCCAGCAGCTTTACTACCGGGACAGGGTTTTACGAGCAGTACTTC
cdr3_aa: CASSFTTGTGFYEQYF
clone_size: .
v_call: TRBV7-8
j_call: TRBJ2-7
d_call: TRBD1

cdr3_nt: TGTGCCAGCAGTCGTAGCGGGGAAGAGACCCAGTACTTC
cdr3_aa: CASSRSGEETQYF
clone_size: few
v_call: TRBV2
j_call: TRBJ2-5
d_call: TRBD2

cdr3_nt: TGTGCCAGCACCGGGGGGTCAGCCTATCAGCCCCAGCATTTT
cdr3_aa: CASTGGSAYQPQHF
clone_size: once
v_call: TRBV28
j_call: TRBJ1-5
d_call: .

cdr3_nt: TGCGCCAGCAGTGAGTCGACCTGGAGAGAGCAGTACTTC
cdr3_aa: CASSESTWREQYF
clone_size: once
v_call: TRBV10-1
j_call: TRBJ2-7
d_call: .

cdr3_nt: TGTGCCGGGGGGCGGGAATATAATTCACCCCTCCACTTT
cdr3_aa: CAGGREYNSPLHF
clone_size: .
v_call: TRBV6-5
j_call: TRBJ1-6
d_call: .

cdr3_nt: TGTGCCAGCAGTAGGTCAGGGGGCACCCTCACTGAAGCTTTCTTT
cdr3_aa: CASSRSGGTLTEAFF
clone_size: once
v_call: TRBV2
j_call: TRBJ1-1
d_call: TRBD1

cdr3_nt: TGTGCCAGCAGTTACAGCGGCGAGACCCAGTACTTC
cdr3_aa: CASSYSGETQYF
clone_size: .
v_call: TRBV6-5
j_call: TRBJ2-5
d_call: .

cdr3_nt: TGTGCCAGCAGCTTAGGTCTCTACGGTGAAGCTTTCTTT
cdr3_aa: CASSLGLYGEAFF
clone_size: .
v_call: TRBV7-9
j_call: TRBJ1-1
d_call: .

cdr3_nt: TGCGCCAGCAGCTTGGGTATGGACACAGATACGCAGTATTTT
cdr3_aa: CASSLGMDTDTQYF
clone_size: .
v_call: TRBV5-1
j_call: TRBJ2-3
d_call: .

cdr3_nt: TGTGCCAGCAGCTTAGCCGGACTAGGCAATGAGCAGTTCTTC
cdr3_aa: CASSLAGLGNEQFF
clone_size: .
v_call: TRBV7-2
j_call: TRBJ2-1
d_call: TRBD2

cdr3_nt: TGTGCCAGCAGCACCAGCGGGGGGTTCTATGAGCAGTTCTTC
cdr3_aa: CASSTSGGFYEQFF
clone_size: few
v_call: TRBV7-3
j_call: TRBJ2-1
d_call: TRBD2

cdr3_nt: TGTGCCACCAGTGATGGGACTGGTGGTTTTTGGGATACGCAGTATTTT
cdr3_aa: CATSDGTGGFWDTQYF
clone_size: .
v_call: TRBV24-1
j_call: TRBJ2-3
d_call: .

cdr3_nt: TGTGCCAGCAGCCGACTAGCGGGGGCCGAGGGCGGGGAGCTGTTTTTT
cdr3_aa: CASSRLAGAEGGELFF
clone_size: .
v_call: TRBV5-6
j_call: TRBJ2-2
d_call: TRBD2

cdr3_nt: TGTGCCAGCAGCTCTCCAGAGAACCAAGAGACCCAGTACTTC
cdr3_aa: CASSSPENQETQYF
clone_size: once
v_call: TRBV11-3
j_call: TRBJ2-5
d_call: .

cdr3_nt: TGTGCCAGCTCACCTCAAGGGGGCACAGATACGCAGTATTTT
cdr3_aa: CASSPQGGTDTQYF
clone_size: medium-sized
v_call: TRBV18
j_call: TRBJ2-3
d_call: .

cdr3_nt: TGTGCCAGCAGACCCCCCCAGTTAAGGGAGCAGTACTTC
cdr3_aa: CASRPPQLREQYF
clone_size: .
v_call: TRBV6-5
j_call: TRBJ2-7
d_call: .

cdr3_nt: TGTGCCAGCAGCGTTTACACTGAAGCTTTCTTT
cdr3_aa: CASSVYTEAFF
clone_size: once
v_call: TRBV28
j_call: TRBJ1-1
d_call: .

cdr3_nt: TGTGCCAGCAGTGAACAGGGGGCCTCCTCTGGGGCCAACGTCCTGACTTTC
cdr3_aa: CASSEQGASSGANVLTF
clone_size: .
v_call: TRBV2
j_call: TRBJ2-6
d_call: TRBD1

cdr3_nt: TGTGCCAGCTCACCAGGACAGAAAGGGGATGAGCAGTTCTTC
cdr3_aa: CASSPGQKGDEQFF
clone_size: .
v_call: TRBV18
j_call: TRBJ2-1
d_call: .

cdr3_nt: TGTGCCAGTAGTATGACAGGCGTGAGCACTGAAGCTTTCTTT
cdr3_aa: CASSMTGVSTEAFF
clone_size: .
v_call: TRBV19
j_call: TRBJ1-1
d_call: .

cdr3_nt: TGTGCCAGCAGTTTAACCGGTAGAGTCTCTGGAAACACCATATATTTT
cdr3_aa: CASSLTGRVSGNTIYF
clone_size: few
v_call: TRBV28
j_call: TRBJ1-3
d_call: .

cdr3_nt: TGCGCCAGCAGTGAGCGGGTGGGAAACCGGGACAGCTATAATTCACCCCTCCACTTT
cdr3_aa: CASSERVGNRDSYNSPLHF
clone_size: .
v_call: TRBV10-1
j_call: TRBJ1-6
d_call: TRBD1

cdr3_nt: TGTGCCAGCTCGCTCACCGGACAGGGGACCCCTTACTTC
cdr3_aa: CASSLTGQGTPYF
clone_size: once
v_call: TRBV18
j_call: TRBJ2-7
d_call: TRBD1

cdr3_nt: TGTGCCAGCTCAGACGACAGGGGGCTCCGGGAGACCCAGTACTTC
cdr3_aa: CASSDDRGLRETQYF
clone_size: .
v_call: TRBV18
j_call: TRBJ2-5
d_call: TRBD1

cdr3_nt: TGTGCCAGTAGTAGGGACAGAGAATTCGGTCAGCCCCAGCATTTT
cdr3_aa: CASSRDREFGQPQHF
clone_size: .
v_call: TRBV19
j_call: TRBJ1-5
d_call: TRBD1

cdr3_nt: TGTGCCAGCAGTTTATCCAGCGGGGGCGCCCAGTACTTC
cdr3_aa: CASSLSSGGAQYF
clone_size: .
v_call: TRBV28
j_call: TRBJ2-5
d_call: TRBD2

cdr3_nt: TGTGCCAGCAGCCTGGGACAGTCTTACTATGGCTACACCTTC
cdr3_aa: CASSLGQSYYGYTF
clone_size: .
v_call: TRBV7-8
j_call: TRBJ1-2
d_call: TRBD1

cdr3_nt: TGTGCCAGCAGCGCAGCTGGGGGCACACAGGAGACCCAGTACTTC
cdr3_aa: CASSAAGGTQETQYF
clone_size: few
v_call: TRBV5-4
j_call: TRBJ2-5
d_call: .

cdr3_nt: TGTGCCAGTAGTATATGGGCTAGCGGGGGGTATTTCACCGGGGAGCTGTTTTTT
cdr3_aa: CASSIWASGGYFTGELFF
clone_size: .
v_call: TRBV19
j_call: TRBJ2-2
d_call: TRBD2

cdr3_nt: TGTGCCAGCAGCCAAGGGAGACAGGGGGCTGGGGAGACCCAGTACTTC
cdr3_aa: CASSQGRQGAGETQYF
clone_size: .
v_call: TRBV3-1/TRBV3-2
j_call: TRBJ2-5
d_call: TRBD1

cdr3_nt: TGTGCCAGTGGTCTACAGGTTAACTATGGCTACACCTTC
cdr3_aa: CASGLQVNYGYTF
clone_size: .
v_call: TRBV19
j_call: TRBJ1-2
d_call: .

cdr3_nt: TGTGCCAGCAGCTTAGATAGTAGGGGGAGCTCCTACAATGAGCAGTTCTTC
cdr3_aa: CASSLDSRGSSYNEQFF
clone_size: .
v_call: TRBV11-2
j_call: TRBJ2-1
d_call: .

cdr3_nt: TGTGCCATAACCCGCGAGCGGGGGGCCTTCGGAAATGAGCAGTTCTTC
cdr3_aa: CAITRERGAFGNEQFF
clone_size: .
v_call: TRBV10-3
j_call: TRBJ2-1
d_call: TRBD2

cdr3_nt: TGCGCCAGCAGCCTCAGTACGAACACTGAAGCTTTCTTT
cdr3_aa: CASSLSTNTEAFF
clone_size: .
v_call: TRBV5-1
j_call: TRBJ1-1
d_call: .

cdr3_nt: TGTGCCAGCTCACCCCCGGCAGGCTACTATGGCTACACCTTC
cdr3_aa: CASSPPAGYYGYTF
clone_size: .
v_call: TRBV18
j_call: TRBJ1-2
d_call: .

cdr3_nt: TGTGCCAGCAGCCAAGATACCCTAGCGGGATATAAGTTCTTC
cdr3_aa: CASSQDTLAGYKFF
clone_size: .
v_call: TRBV3-1/TRBV3-2
j_call: TRBJ2-1
d_call: TRBD2

cdr3_nt: TGCGCCAGCGGGGACGGGGCCCGGGGCACCGGGGAGCTGTTTTTT
cdr3_aa: CASGDGARGTGELFF
clone_size: .
v_call: TRBV5-1
j_call: TRBJ2-2
d_call: .

cdr3_nt: TGTGCCAGCAGCGGGGCGGTCGGAAACACAGATACGCAGTATTTT
cdr3_aa: CASSGAVGNTDTQYF
clone_size: .
v_call: TRBV7-2
j_call: TRBJ2-3
d_call: .

cdr3_nt: TGTGCCAGCAGCCTTGGGACAGTACAAGAGACCCAGTACTTC
cdr3_aa: CASSLGTVQETQYF
clone_size: .
v_call: TRBV7-8
j_call: TRBJ2-5
d_call: TRBD1

cdr3_nt: TGTGCCAGCAGCTTAAGATGGGGGCAGGGAGCTTTCTTT
cdr3_aa: CASSLRWGQGAFF
clone_size: .
v_call: TRBV7-2
j_call: TRBJ1-1
d_call: .

cdr3_nt: TGCAGCGCGGCGAAGGGATCCCCGGGCTATGGCTACACCTTC
cdr3_aa: CSAAKGSPGYGYTF
clone_size: .
v_call: TRBV29-1
j_call: TRBJ1-2
d_call: .